Shown below are 22 T cell receptor beta chains from a single sample sequenced in a study of blood T cells in healthy people across ages. The use of a sample-barcoded 5' primer and a J-beta primer mix characterized a second PCR of 7 to 11 cycles. TCRdb recomputed calls from the 5' RACE reads with MiXCR, one row per CDR3 protein. In the table there are fewer than 700,000 distinct CDR3 sequences, 47% of which are singletons. The source material was blood. The receptors were gathered from a man older than 75 in good health.

The chain employs TRBV24-1 and TRBJ2-2, with TRBD2 as a possible D gene (6 bases). The germline V gene has CDR1 KGHDR and CDR2 SFDVKD. The CDR3 runs to 16 residues. V was trimmed by 4 bases and J by 4 bases, leaving 15 bases between them. The CDR3 loop reads CATSEELAWGTGELFF. The CDR3 bases are TGTGCCACCAGTGAAGAACTAGCATGGGGCACCGGGGAGCTGTTTTTT.

V usage is TRBV12-3 or TRBV12-4 and J usage is TRBJ2-2; a possible D gene is TRBD2 (6 bases). The CDR3 spans 15 residues. Between the trimmed V and J ends, which lost 5 bases and 4 bases, there was a span of 14 bases. CDR3: CASSRAGLTTGELFF. The CDR3 bases are TGTGCCAGCAGTCGCGCCGGACTAACCACCGGGGAGCTGTTTTTT.

The V gene is TRBV27, the J gene TRBJ2-1, with TRBD2 identical over 12 bases. The tail of the sequence fits TRBJ2-7 better, so the J call may be wrong. This CDR3 region has 14 residues. The germline V gene has CDR1 MNHEY and CDR2 SMNVEV (reference sequence). The CDR3 region has the DNA TGTGCCAGCAGTGCGGGACTAGCGGGCAACGAGCAGTACTTC. Translation: CASSAGLAGNEQYF.

This clonotype was counted a few times. This may arise from a read error, as a much more abundant clone is one base away. The chain uses TRBV6-5 and TRBJ1-2, with a tentative D call TRBD1 (5 bases). Germline CDR1 and CDR2: MNHEY and SVGAGI. The CDR3 covers 11 residues. Here the CDR3 reads CASSYGGGHTF. The CDR3 nucleotides read TGTGCCAGCAGTTACGGGGGTGGCCACACCTTC.

This clonotype came up a few times. For the CDR3, the DNA is TGCAGCGTTGAGGTGGGAGAGGTGCGAGCTTTCTTT. Translated, it gives CSVEVGEVRAFF. The chain links TRBV29-1 to TRBJ1-1; no clear D. The CDR3 spans 12 residues. The germline V gene has CDR1 SQVTM and CDR2 ANQGSEA. Trimming left V 3 bases short and J 10 bases short, with 15 bases between. Full variable domain (remainder filled in from reference TRBV29-1 and TRBJ1-1): SAVISQKPSRDICQRGTSLTIQCQVDSQVTMMFWYRQQPGQSLTLIATANQGSEATYESGFVIDKFPISRPNLTFSTLTVSNMSPEDSSIYLCSVEVGEVRAFFGQGTRLTVV.

This chain joins TRBV9 and TRBJ2-4; D remains ambiguous. Gene TRBJ2-5 matches the end of the DNA better, so the J call may be wrong. Germline V CDR1 and CDR2: SGDLS, YYNGEE. The CDR3 spans 16 residues. CDR3 residues: CASSETKFSPVGTQYF. Here the CDR3 DNA reads TGTGCCAGCAGCGAGACGAAGTTTTCACCGGTGGGGACCCAGTACTTC.

The V gene is TRBV12-3 or TRBV12-4, the J gene TRBJ2-3; 9 positions match TRBD2. The CDR3 length is 16 residues. V lost 5 bases to trimming and J lost 2 bases; unmatched junction nucleotides: 8. The CDR3: CASSQGGGGVTDTQYF. In nucleotides, the CDR3 is TGTGCCAGCAGTCAGGGGGGCGGGGGGGTCACAGATACGCAGTATTTT.

V usage is TRBV6-1 and J usage is TRBJ2-1; a possible D gene is TRBD1 (5 bases). Trimming pared 7 bases from V and 0 bases from J, leaving 13 bases between. Germline values: CDR1 MNHNS, CDR2 SASEGT. This CDR3 comprises 15 residues. Written as DNA, the CDR3 is TGTGCCAGCATCACCCAAGGGGTCTCCTACAATGAGCAGTTCTTC. This gives the protein CASITQGVSYNEQFF.

The chain combines TRBV15 with TRBJ1-1; 8 positions agree with TRBD1. Per germline, CDR1 LNHNV and CDR2 YYDKDF (reference sequence). The CDR3 extends over 15 amino acids. The trim removed 7 bases at V and 0 bases at J, leaving 7 bases unmatched. This CDR3 reads CATKTGERVNTEAFF. The CDR3 DNA reads as TGTGCCACCAAGACAGGGGAAAGAGTGAACACTGAAGCTTTCTTT.

The genes are TRBV5-5 and TRBJ2-4, with D unresolved. Deletions cut 3 bases from V and 0 bases from J, with 16 bases between. The CDR3 loop spans 17 amino acids. Germline loops: CDR1 SGHKS, CDR2 YYEKEE (reference sequence). CDR3 in amino acids: CASSWAQDAVAKNIQYF. The CDR3 region has the DNA TGTGCCAGCAGCTGGGCGCAGGACGCAGTAGCCAAAAACATTCAGTACTTC.

This chain joins TRBV6-2 or TRBV6-3 and TRBJ2-7, with unresolved D. Trimming took off 2 bases at V and 5 bases at J, with 19 bases between the two ends. This CDR3 has 16 residues. Germline V gives CDR1 MNHEY, CDR2 SVGEGT. The CDR3 reads CASSYEFSGWSHEQYF. In nucleotides, the CDR3 is TGTGCCAGCAGTTACGAGTTTTCTGGCTGGTCCCACGAGCAGTACTTC.

The chain carries TRBV7-9 and TRBJ1-5, with D maybe TRBD1 (5 bases). CDR3 length: 13 residues. The ends were cut back, 1 base at V and 9 bases at J, with 10 bases in the middle. Looked up from germline, CDR1 is SEHNR and CDR2 is FQNEAQ (reference sequence). In DNA, the CDR3 is TGTGCCAGCAGCTTAGGAGGGGCGGGGCCCCAGCATTTT. As protein: CASSLGGAGPQHF. The full variable domain, in which reference TRBV7-9 and TRBJ1-5 provide the parts outside the CDR3, is DTGVSQNPRHKITKRGQNVTFRCDPISEHNRLYWYRQTLGQGPEFLTYFQNEAQLEKSRLLSDRFSAERPKGSFSTLEIQRTEQGDSAMYLCASSLGGAGPQHFGDGTRLSIL.

The chain combines TRBV7-9 with TRBJ2-4; the D gene is possibly TRBD1 (5 bases). TRBJ2-5 matches the DNA end more closely, so the J call is doubtful. Germline values: CDR1 SEHNR, CDR2 FQNEAQ (reference sequence). This CDR3 has 14 amino acids. CDR3 sequence (DNA): TGTGCCAGCAACCGGAATCAGGGCCAAGAGACCCAGTACTTC. It specifies CASNRNQGQETQYF.

Remarks on this clonotype: A read error may be the cause here, since a much bigger clone is one base away. CDR3 protein: CASSHERGPNYEQYF. The DNA of the CDR3 is TGTGCCAGCAGCCACGAGAGGGGGCCCAATTACGAGCAGTACTTC. V and J are TRBV3-1 and TRBJ2-7, with TRBD1 matching 7 bases. Germline V gives CDR1 LGHDT, CDR2 YNNKEL (reference sequence). V lost 3 bases and J lost 4; bases outside the gene matches: 9. This CDR3 contains 15 residues.

There are a few counts of this clonotype. The chain combines TRBV7-2 with TRBJ2-1, with D perhaps TRBD2 (6 bases). The V and J ends lost 1 base and 10 bases respectively, with 14 bases between them. From germline, CDR1 is SGHTA and CDR2 FQGNSA. The CDR3 runs 14 residues. CDR3: CASSLVPSVGEQFF. CDR3 in DNA: TGTGCCAGCAGCTTAGTTCCTAGCGTCGGCGAGCAGTTCTTC.

This CDR3 is CASSYLLVNEQFF. The CDR3 DNA is TGTGCCAGCAGTTACCTGCTAGTAAATGAGCAGTTCTTC. The chain uses TRBV6-2 or TRBV6-3 and TRBJ2-1; D not resolved. Germline CDR1 is MNHEY and CDR2 is SVGEGT. V was shortened by 2 bases and J by 7 bases, with 9 bases between the two germline ends. The CDR3 is 13 amino acids.

The chain uses TRBV6-5 and TRBJ2-7; the D is unclear. V shed 6 bases and J shed 7 bases, with 13 bases lying between them. This CDR3 is built from 12 residues. Per the germline V gene, CDR1 is MNHEY and CDR2 is SVGAGI. The CDR3 sequence is CASSSPLREQYF. The CDR3 DNA reads TGTGCCAGCAGCTCCCCTCTCCGGGAGCAGTACTTC.

This chain uses TRBV30 with TRBJ2-1; 7 bases line up with TRBD2. The CDR3 totals 12 residues. Germline assignment: CDR1 GTSNPN and CDR2 SVGIG (reference sequence). Unmatched junction bases numbered 1, after V lost 0 bases and J lost 8 bases. CDR3 nucleotide sequence: TGTGCCTGGAGTGTAAGCGGGGATGAGCAGTTCTTC. Protein product: CAWSVSGDEQFF.

This clonotype was seen at least ten times. The J gene is TRBJ2-7, the V gene TRBV6-6; a possible D gene is TRBD1 (5 bases). CDR3 length: 14 amino acids. The germline V and J ends were trimmed by 6 bases and 1 base, with 13 bases remaining between them. CDR1 is MNHNY, CDR2 SVGAGI, per germline (reference sequence). The CDR3 bases are TGTGCCAGCAGGGACGCAACAGGTTCCTACGAGCAGTACTTC. Amino acids: CASRDATGSYEQYF.

The chain has TRBV7-9 and TRBJ2-2; D gene unclear. The CDR3 consists of 14 residues. Germline CDR1 reads SEHNR; CDR2 reads FQNEAQ (reference sequence). The V end was cut by 3 bases, the J end by 6 bases, with 11 bases between. In DNA, the CDR3 is TGTGCCAGCAGCTTCATCCGAGCTTCCGGGGAGCTGTTTTTT. Translating it yields CASSFIRASGELFF.

There are many counts of this clonotype. V and J are TRBV7-3 and TRBJ2-1; tentatively, D is TRBD2 (5 bases). The V end was cut by 2 bases, the J end by 7 bases, with 6 bases between. The CDR3 sequence is 12 residues long. The germline V gene encodes CDR1 SGHTA and CDR2 FQGTGA. CDR3 nucleotides: TGTGCCAGCAGCTTACCGGGAAATGAGCAGTTCTTC. Translation gives CASSLPGNEQFF.

This clonotype was observed many times. CDR3 region: CASSLAGNYGYTF. Written as DNA, the CDR3 is TGTGCCAGCAGCTTAGCAGGAAACTATGGCTACACCTTC. V gene TRBV7-2 combines with J gene TRBJ1-2; D is undetermined. This CDR3 is 13 amino acids long. Germline V gene data show CDR1 as SGHTA and CDR2 as FQGNSA. V was trimmed by 0 bases and J by 2 bases, leaving 4 bases between them.